This TCR beta chain originates from a study of regulatory and conventional T cells in RAG deficiency. TCRdb's table, derived via immunoSEQ multiplex PCR, lists solely in-frame clones and lacks some. The data hold more than 30,000 clones, with about 90% observed a single time. Per germline, CDR1 GTSNPN and CDR2 SVGIG (reference sequence). V lost 4 bases and J 0 bases, leaving 10 bases between the germline ends. The CDR3 is 13 residues long. This sample was also put to use in a study of regulatory T cells. As reported in that work: The PCR used 52 TRBV and 13 TRBJ primers.

Material for sequencing was CD8+ T cells sorted from blood. This chain connects TRBV30 to TRBJ2-7; D is tentatively TRBD1 or TRBD2 (5 bases each). This receptor was identified in a human donor in good health. Written as DNA, the CDR3 is TGTGCCTGGATCCGGGGCGGCTCCTACGAGCAGTACTTC. This translates into CAWIRGGSYEQYF.